The 5 T cell receptor beta chains presented below share a single source sample, sequenced in a study of identical twins. TCRdb re-called the 5' RACE reads with MiXCR, one entry per CDR3 protein. This sample carries around 340,000 distinct CDR3 sequences, around 9.7% of them seen once, and the ten largest clones take about 9.1%. Sequencing input: naive T cells sorted from blood. Source of these receptors: a woman in her forties or fifties in good health.

This clonotype was seen at least ten times. V usage is TRBV12-3 or TRBV12-4 and J usage is TRBJ2-1; TRBD1 is a possible D gene (6 bases). Trimming cost V 6 bases and J 10 bases, with 13 bases left between them. CDR3 length: 12 residues. The CDR3 is CASRIRGWEQFF. The CDR3 coding sequence is TGTGCCAGCAGAATCAGGGGCTGGGAGCAGTTCTTC.

This clonotype has a single count. The rearrangement joins TRBV11-2 to TRBJ2-2; unclear D gene. Trimming pared 5 bases from V and 5 bases from J, leaving 18 bases between. The germline CDR1 and CDR2 sequences are SGHAT and FQNNGV. This CDR3 contains 16 residues. CDR3 sequence (DNA): TGTGCCAGCAGCAATGGAATAAGGGTAGCAACCGGGGAGCTGTTTTTT. Translating it yields CASSNGIRVATGELFF.

This clonotype was seen ten or more times. The CDR3 region is CASSSYTDTQYF. DNA for the CDR3: TGTGCCAGCAGCTCCTACACAGATACGCAGTATTTT. The chain couples TRBV9 to TRBJ2-3, with D uncertain. The CDR3 is made up of 12 amino acids. The V end was cut by 4 bases, the J end by 2 bases, with 5 bases between. The germline gives CDR1 SGDLS, CDR2 YYNGEE.

This clonotype was found many times. The chain recombines TRBV5-1 with TRBJ2-1, with D perhaps matching TRBD1 or TRBD2 (5 bases each). CDR3 size: 14 residues. Germline CDR1 reads SGHRS; CDR2 reads YFSETQ. V was shortened by 4 bases and J by 2 bases, with 10 bases between the two germline ends. This CDR3 reads CASSDWGTYNEQFF. The CDR3 DNA sequence: TGCGCCAGCAGCGATTGGGGGACCTACAATGAGCAGTTCTTC.

This clonotype came up many times. The chain combines TRBV20-1 with TRBJ2-1; 7 bases match TRBD2. The CDR3 is 14 amino acids. Germline V gene lookup returns CDR1 DFQATT and CDR2 SNEGSKA (reference sequence). The V segment lost 3 bases and the J segment 8 bases; nucleotides outside the gene matches: 10. The CDR3 loop reads CSASFGDYQDEQFF. The CDR3 nucleotides are TGCAGTGCTAGTTTCGGGGACTACCAGGATGAGCAGTTCTTC.